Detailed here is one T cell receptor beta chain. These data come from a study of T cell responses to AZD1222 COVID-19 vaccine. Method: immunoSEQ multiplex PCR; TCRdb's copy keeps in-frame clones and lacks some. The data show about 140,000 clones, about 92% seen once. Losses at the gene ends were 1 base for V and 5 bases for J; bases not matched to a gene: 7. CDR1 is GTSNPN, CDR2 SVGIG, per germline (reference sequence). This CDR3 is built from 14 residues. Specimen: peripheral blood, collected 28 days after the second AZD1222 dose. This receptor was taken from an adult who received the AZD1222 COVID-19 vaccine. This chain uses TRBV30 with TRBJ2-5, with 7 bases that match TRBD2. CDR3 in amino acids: CAWSEGLEGETQYF. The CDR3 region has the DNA TGTGCCTGGAGTGAAGGACTAGAGGGGGAGACCCAGTACTTC.